This T cell receptor (beta chain) came from a study of blood T cell repertoires in COVID-19. As for the study in general: T cells, B-cell-depleted T cells, or PBMCs provided the cDNA or gDNA that served as material.

Germline loops: CDR1 LNHDA, CDR2 SQIVND (reference sequence). The CDR3 is made up of 12 amino acids. Trimming shortened V by 7 bases and J by 3 bases, and 7 bases separated the two germline ends. Using immunoSEQ multiplex PCR, the repertoire was profiled, and TCRdb retains in-frame clones only, with some absent. The sample lists a few hundred thousand clones, under 85% seen once, with roughly 5.1% in the top ten. Among Cohort 3 donors, those recovered had two negative PCRs, clearance, or symptom resolution. The sample consisted of PBMCs or T cells enriched from blood (not recorded which). This clonotype was obtained from a woman aged 50 to 60 who had recovered from COVID-19. This chain uses TRBV19 with TRBJ1-5; D is unclear. The CDR3 coding sequence is TGTGCCAGTACCCAGAACAATCAGCCCCAGCATTTT. This translates into CASTQNNQPQHF.